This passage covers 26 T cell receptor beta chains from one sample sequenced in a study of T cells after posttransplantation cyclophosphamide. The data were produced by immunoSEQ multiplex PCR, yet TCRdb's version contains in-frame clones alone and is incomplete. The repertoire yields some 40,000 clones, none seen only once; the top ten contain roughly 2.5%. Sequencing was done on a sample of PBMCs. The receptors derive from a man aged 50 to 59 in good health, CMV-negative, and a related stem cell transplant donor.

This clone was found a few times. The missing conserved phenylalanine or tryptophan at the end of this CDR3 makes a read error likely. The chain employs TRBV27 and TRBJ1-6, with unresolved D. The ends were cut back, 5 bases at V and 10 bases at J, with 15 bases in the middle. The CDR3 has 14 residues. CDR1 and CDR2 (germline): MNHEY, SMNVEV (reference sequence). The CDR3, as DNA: TGTGCCAGCAGTCATACACCCCTGGCCTCACCCCTCCACCTT. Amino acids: CASSHTPLASPLHL.

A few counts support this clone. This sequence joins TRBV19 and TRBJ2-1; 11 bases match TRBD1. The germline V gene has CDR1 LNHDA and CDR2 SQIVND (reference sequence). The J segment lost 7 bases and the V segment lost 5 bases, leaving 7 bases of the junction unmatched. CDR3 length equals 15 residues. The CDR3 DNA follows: TGTGCCAGTAGTTCCGGGACAGGGGGTGGGAATGAGCAGTTCTTC. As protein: CASSSGTGGGNEQFF.

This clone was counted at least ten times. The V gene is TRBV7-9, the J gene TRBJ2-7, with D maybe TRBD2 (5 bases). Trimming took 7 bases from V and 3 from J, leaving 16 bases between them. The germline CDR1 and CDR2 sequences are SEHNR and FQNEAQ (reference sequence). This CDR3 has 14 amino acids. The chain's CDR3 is CASNSGSALYEQYF. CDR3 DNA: TGTGCCAGCAACTCGGGAAGCGCTCTCTACGAGCAGTACTTC.

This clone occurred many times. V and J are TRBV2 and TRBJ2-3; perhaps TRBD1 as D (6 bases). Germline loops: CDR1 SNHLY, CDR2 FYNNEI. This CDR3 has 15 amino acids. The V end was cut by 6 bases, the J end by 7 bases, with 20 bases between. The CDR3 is CASSRGWGRIYTQYF. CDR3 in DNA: TGTGCCAGCAGCAGGGGTTGGGGGCGCATCTATACGCAGTATTTT.

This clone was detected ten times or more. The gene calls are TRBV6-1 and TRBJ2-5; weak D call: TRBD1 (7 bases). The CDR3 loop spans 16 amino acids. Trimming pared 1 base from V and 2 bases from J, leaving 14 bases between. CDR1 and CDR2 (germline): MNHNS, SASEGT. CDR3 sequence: CASSEGGTVNQETQYF. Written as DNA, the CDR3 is TGTGCCAGCAGTGAAGGCGGGACAGTTAATCAAGAGACCCAGTACTTC.

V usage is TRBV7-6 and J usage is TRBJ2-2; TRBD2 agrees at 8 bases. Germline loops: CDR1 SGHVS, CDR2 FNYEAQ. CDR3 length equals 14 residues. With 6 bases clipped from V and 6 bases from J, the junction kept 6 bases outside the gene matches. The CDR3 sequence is CASSTPGGPGELFF. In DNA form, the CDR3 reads TGTGCCAGCAGTACTCCGGGGGGGCCCGGGGAGCTGTTTTTT.

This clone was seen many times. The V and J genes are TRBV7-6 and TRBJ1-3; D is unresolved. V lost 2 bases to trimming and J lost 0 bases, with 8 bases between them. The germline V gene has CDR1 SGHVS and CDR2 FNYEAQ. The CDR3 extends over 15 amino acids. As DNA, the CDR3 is TGTGCCAGCAGCTTATCGGGGATCTCTGGAAACACCATATATTTT. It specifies CASSLSGISGNTIYF.

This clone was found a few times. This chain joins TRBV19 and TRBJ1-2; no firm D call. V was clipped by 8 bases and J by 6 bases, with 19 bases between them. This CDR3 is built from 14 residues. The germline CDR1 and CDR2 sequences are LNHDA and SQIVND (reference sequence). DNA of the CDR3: TGTGCCAGTCGGGTTGTCGGGTTTGAGAATGGCTACACCTTC. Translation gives CASRVVGFENGYTF.

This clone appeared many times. CDR3 DNA sequence: TGTGCCATCAGTGGCCCCGCACCGGGACAGGGAGGTCTCTGGGTATCGAACACTGAAGCTTTCTTT. Translated: CAISGPAPGQGGLWVSNTEAFF. The rearrangement uses TRBV10-3 and TRBJ1-1, with 9 bases aligning to TRBD1. The J segment lost 1 base and the V segment lost 4 bases, leaving 25 bases of the junction unmatched. The CDR3 is 22 residues long. Germline lookup yields CDR1 ENHRY and CDR2 SYGVKD.

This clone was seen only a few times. The CDR3 sequence is CATSSRQGNQPQHF. As DNA, the CDR3 is TGTGCCACCAGCTCTCGACAGGGCAATCAGCCCCAGCATTTT. The genes are TRBV15 and TRBJ1-5; TRBD1 might be the D (6 bases). The CDR3 runs 14 residues. Trimming left V 5 bases short and J 2 bases short, with 10 bases between. The germline V gene has CDR1 LNHNV and CDR2 YYDKDF (reference sequence). The complete variable domain, with remaining parts taken from reference TRBV15 and TRBJ1-5, reads DAMVIQNPRYQVTQFGKPVTLSCSQTLNHNVMYWYQQKSSQAPKLLFHYYDKDFNNEADTPDNFQSRRPNTSFCFLDIRSPGLGDTAMYLCATSSRQGNQPQHFGDGTRLSIL.

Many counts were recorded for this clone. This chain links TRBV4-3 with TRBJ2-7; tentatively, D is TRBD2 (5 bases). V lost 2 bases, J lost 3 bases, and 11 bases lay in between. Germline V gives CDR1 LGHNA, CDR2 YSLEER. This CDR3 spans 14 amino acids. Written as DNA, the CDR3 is TGCGCCAGCAGCCAAAGCTCGGGAAGCTACGAGCAGTACTTC. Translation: CASSQSSGSYEQYF.

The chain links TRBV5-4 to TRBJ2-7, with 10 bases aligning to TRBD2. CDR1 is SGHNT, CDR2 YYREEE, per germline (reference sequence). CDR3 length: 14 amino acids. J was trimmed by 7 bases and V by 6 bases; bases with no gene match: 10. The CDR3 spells CASTPTSGLGEQYF. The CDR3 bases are TGTGCCAGCACTCCGACTAGCGGGTTGGGAGAGCAGTACTTC.

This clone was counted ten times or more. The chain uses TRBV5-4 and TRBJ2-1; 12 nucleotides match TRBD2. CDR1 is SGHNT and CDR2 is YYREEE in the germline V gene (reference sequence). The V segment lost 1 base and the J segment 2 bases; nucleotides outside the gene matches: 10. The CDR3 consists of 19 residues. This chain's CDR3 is CASSLSATSGRGTYNEQFF. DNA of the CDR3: TGTGCCAGCAGCTTGTCGGCGACTAGCGGGAGAGGCACCTACAATGAGCAGTTCTTC.

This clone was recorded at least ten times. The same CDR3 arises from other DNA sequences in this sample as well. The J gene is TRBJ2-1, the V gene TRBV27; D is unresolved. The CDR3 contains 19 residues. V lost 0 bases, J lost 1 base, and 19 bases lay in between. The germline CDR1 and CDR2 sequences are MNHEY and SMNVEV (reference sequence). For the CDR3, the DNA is TGTGCCAGCAGTTTATCAAACTTCCAAACTGGGCTTTCCTACAATGAGCAGTTCTTC. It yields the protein CASSLSNFQTGLSYNEQFF.

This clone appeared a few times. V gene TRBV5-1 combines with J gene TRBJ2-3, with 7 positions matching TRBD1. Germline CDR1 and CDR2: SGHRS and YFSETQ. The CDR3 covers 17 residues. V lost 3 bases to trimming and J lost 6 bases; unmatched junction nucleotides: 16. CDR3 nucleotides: TGCGCCAGCAGCTGGTGGTCCGACAGGGCGCCCACCGATACGCAGTATTTT. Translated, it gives CASSWWSDRAPTDTQYF.

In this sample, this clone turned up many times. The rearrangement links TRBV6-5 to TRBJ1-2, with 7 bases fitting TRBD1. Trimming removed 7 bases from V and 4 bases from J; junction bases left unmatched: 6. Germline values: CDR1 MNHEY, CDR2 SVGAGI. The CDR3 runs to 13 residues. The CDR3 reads CASMRDSIYGYTF. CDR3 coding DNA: TGTGCCAGCATGCGGGACAGCATCTATGGCTACACCTTC.

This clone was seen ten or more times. The CDR3 DNA sequence: TGTGCCAGCAGTGTCCGGGACAGGGAGGCGGGAGTTGAAAAACTGTTTTTT. It specifies CASSVRDREAGVEKLFF. This chain connects TRBV6-1 to TRBJ1-4; the match to TRBD1 covers 9 bases. J was trimmed by 7 bases and V by 4 bases; bases with no gene match: 13. Germline CDR1 is MNHNS and CDR2 is SASEGT. The CDR3 runs to 17 residues.

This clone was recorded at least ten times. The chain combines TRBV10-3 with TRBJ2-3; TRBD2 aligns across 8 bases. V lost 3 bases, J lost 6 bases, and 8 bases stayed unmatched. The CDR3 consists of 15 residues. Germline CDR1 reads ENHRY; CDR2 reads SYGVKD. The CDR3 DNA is TGTGCCATCAGTGACGGGAGGGCCGATTCCGATACGCAGTATTTT. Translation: CAISDGRADSDTQYF.

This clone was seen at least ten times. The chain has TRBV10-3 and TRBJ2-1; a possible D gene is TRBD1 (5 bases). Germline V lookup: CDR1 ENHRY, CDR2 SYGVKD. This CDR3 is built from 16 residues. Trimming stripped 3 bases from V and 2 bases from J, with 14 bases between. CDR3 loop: CAISDLARTTYNEQFF. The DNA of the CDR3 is TGTGCCATCAGTGACCTCGCCAGGACAACCTACAATGAGCAGTTCTTC.

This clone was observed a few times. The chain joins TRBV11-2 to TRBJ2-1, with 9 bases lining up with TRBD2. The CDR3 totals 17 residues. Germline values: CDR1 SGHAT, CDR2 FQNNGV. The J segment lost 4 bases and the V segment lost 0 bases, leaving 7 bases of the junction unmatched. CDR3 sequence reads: CASSLDHPAGGYNEQFF. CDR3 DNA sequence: TGTGCCAGCAGCTTAGATCATCCAGCGGGAGGTTACAATGAGCAGTTCTTC.

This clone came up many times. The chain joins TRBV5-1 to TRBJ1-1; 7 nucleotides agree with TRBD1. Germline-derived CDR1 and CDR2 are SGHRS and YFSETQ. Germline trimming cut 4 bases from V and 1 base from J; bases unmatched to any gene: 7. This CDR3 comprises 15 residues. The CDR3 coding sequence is TGCGCCAGCAGCCCGCAGACAGGGACGAACACTGAAGCTTTCTTT. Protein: CASSPQTGTNTEAFF.

CDR3 nucleotide sequence: TGTGCCAGCAGCTTAGTACTCCAGACAGGGGGCATGGAGACCCAGTACTTC. It translates to CASSLVLQTGGMETQYF. V gene TRBV7-9 combines with J gene TRBJ2-5; 10 bases map to TRBD1. The CDR3 runs 17 residues. Germline V lookup: CDR1 SEHNR, CDR2 FQNEAQ (reference sequence). V was clipped by 1 base and J by 5 bases; unmatched bases: 10.

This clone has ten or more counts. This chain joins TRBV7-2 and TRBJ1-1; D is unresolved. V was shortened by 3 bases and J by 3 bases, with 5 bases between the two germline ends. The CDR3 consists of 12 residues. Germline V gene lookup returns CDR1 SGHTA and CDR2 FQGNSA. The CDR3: CASSFMYTEAFF. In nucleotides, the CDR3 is TGTGCCAGCAGCTTCATGTACACTGAAGCTTTCTTT.

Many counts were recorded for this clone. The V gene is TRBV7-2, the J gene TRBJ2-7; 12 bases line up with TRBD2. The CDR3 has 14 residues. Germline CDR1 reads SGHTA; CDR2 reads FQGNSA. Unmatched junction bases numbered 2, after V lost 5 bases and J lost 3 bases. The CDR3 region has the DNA TGTGCCAGCAGCCCGGGACTAGCGGGCTACGAGCAGTACTTC. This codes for CASSPGLAGYEQYF.

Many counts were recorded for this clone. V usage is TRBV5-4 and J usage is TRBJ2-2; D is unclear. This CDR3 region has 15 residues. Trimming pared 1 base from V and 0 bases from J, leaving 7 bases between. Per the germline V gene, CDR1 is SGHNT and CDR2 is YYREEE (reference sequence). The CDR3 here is CASSLITANTGELFF. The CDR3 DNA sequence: TGTGCCAGCAGCTTGATAACGGCGAACACCGGGGAGCTGTTTTTT.

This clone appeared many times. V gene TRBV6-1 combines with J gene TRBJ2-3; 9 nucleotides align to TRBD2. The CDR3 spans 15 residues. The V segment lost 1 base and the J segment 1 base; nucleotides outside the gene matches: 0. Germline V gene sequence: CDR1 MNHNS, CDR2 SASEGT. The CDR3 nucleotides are TGTGCCAGCAGTGAAGAGCGGGGGGGCACAGATACGCAGTATTTT. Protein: CASSEERGGTDTQYF.